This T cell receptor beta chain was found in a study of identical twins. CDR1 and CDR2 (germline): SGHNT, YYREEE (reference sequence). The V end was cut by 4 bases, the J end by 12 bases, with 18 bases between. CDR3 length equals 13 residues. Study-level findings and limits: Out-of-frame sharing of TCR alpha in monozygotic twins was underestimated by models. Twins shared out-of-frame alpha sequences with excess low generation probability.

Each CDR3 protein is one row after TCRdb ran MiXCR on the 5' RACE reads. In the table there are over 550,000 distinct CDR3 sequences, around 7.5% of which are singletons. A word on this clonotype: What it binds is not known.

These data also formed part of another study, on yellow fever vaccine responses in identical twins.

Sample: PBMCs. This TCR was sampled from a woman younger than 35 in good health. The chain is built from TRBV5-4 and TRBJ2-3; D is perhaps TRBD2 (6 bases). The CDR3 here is CASSPGDPEGQYF. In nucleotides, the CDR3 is TGTGCCAGCAGCCCGGGGGACCCGGAGGGTCAGTATTTT.